Listed below are T cell receptor beta chains from one sample, sequenced in a study of breast tumors, draining lymph nodes, adjacent tissues. TCRdb reanalysed the multiplex PCR reads using MiXCR and keeps one entry per CDR3 protein. The repertoire consists of some 97,000 distinct CDR3 sequences, with less than 25% occurring once and the leading ten covering roughly 1.2%. The sequencing sample was made of axillary lymph node tissue. The receptors shown here come from a female donor with breast cancer. Some clones in this sample may be carry-over from other donors' samples. The CDR3 runs from the conserved cysteine through the conserved F or W. The order of the fields is CDR3 length, V gene, J gene, clone size, D gene, CDR3 protein, CDR3 DNA. A D gene is named only where the DNA matches it firmly. Size is omitted from some rows. Given values are once, few, many or a class for expanded clones.

len: 14; v_gene: TRBV27; j_gene: TRBJ1-5; abundance: NA; d_gene: NA; CDR3aa: CASSPTRANQPQHF; CDR3nt: TGTGCCAGCAGCCCAACCAGAGCCAATCAGCCCCAGCATTTT
len: 14; v_gene: TRBV5-1; j_gene: TRBJ1-4; abundance: many; d_gene: NA; CDR3aa: CASSLDSGDEKLFF; CDR3nt: TGCGCCAGCAGCTTGGATTCAGGGGATGAAAAACTGTTTTTT
len: 17; v_gene: TRBV7-2; j_gene: TRBJ2-4; abundance: few; d_gene: NA; CDR3aa: CASSLTFRGSDKNIQYF; CDR3nt: TGTGCCAGCAGCTTGACTTTTCGTGGAAGTGACAAAAACATTCAGTACTTC
len: 12; v_gene: TRBV7-2; j_gene: TRBJ1-5; abundance: many; d_gene: NA; CDR3aa: CASSLAPQPQHF; CDR3nt: TGTGCCAGCAGCTTAGCCCCTCAGCCCCAGCATTTT
len: 14; v_gene: TRBV28; j_gene: TRBJ1-2; abundance: many; d_gene: TRBD1; CDR3aa: CASRTTGEAYGYTF; CDR3nt: TGTGCCAGCAGGACGACAGGGGAGGCGTATGGCTACACCTTC
len: 15; v_gene: TRBV28; j_gene: TRBJ2-7; abundance: few; d_gene: TRBD2; CDR3aa: CASSRTGLAGYEQYF; CDR3nt: TGTGCCAGCAGTCGAACGGGACTAGCGGGCTACGAGCAGTACTTC
len: 15; v_gene: TRBV5-1; j_gene: TRBJ2-1; abundance: many; d_gene: NA; CDR3aa: CASSLAINRYNEQFF; CDR3nt: TGCGCCAGCAGCTTGGCCATTAATAGGTACAATGAGCAGTTCTTC
len: 13; v_gene: TRBV18; j_gene: TRBJ2-7; abundance: many; d_gene: NA; CDR3aa: CASSGDNSYEQYF; CDR3nt: TGTGCCAGCTCGGGGGACAACTCCTACGAGCAGTACTTC
len: 15; v_gene: TRBV29-1; j_gene: TRBJ2-1; abundance: many; d_gene: TRBD2; CDR3aa: CSVATTSGGAVEQFF; CDR3nt: TGCAGCGTTGCAACGACTAGCGGGGGGGCCGTTGAGCAGTTCTTC
len: 14; v_gene: TRBV4-1; j_gene: TRBJ2-5; abundance: many; d_gene: NA; CDR3aa: CASSQSPYQETQYF; CDR3nt: TGCGCCAGCAGCCAAAGCCCTTACCAAGAGACCCAGTACTTC
len: 16; v_gene: TRBV20-1; j_gene: TRBJ2-7; abundance: many; d_gene: NA; CDR3aa: CSARDWGTDHSYEQYF; CDR3nt: TGCAGTGCTAGAGACTGGGGCACCGACCATTCCTACGAGCAGTACTTC
len: 14; v_gene: TRBV7-3; j_gene: TRBJ2-3; abundance: many; d_gene: NA; CDR3aa: CASSLTDNTDTQYF; CDR3nt: TGTGCCAGCAGCTTAACGGACAACACAGATACGCAGTATTTT
len: 16; v_gene: TRBV12-3/TRBV12-4; j_gene: TRBJ2-3; abundance: few; d_gene: TRBD2; CDR3aa: CASSSGLAGDSDTQYF; CDR3nt: TGTGCCAGCAGCTCAGGACTAGCGGGAGACTCAGATACGCAGTATTTT
len: 15; v_gene: TRBV9; j_gene: TRBJ2-3; abundance: many; d_gene: NA; CDR3aa: CASSVVAGSTDTQYF; CDR3nt: TGTGCCAGCAGCGTAGTGGCGGGAAGCACAGATACGCAGTATTTT
len: 14; v_gene: TRBV30; j_gene: TRBJ2-3; abundance: NA; d_gene: NA; CDR3aa: CAWDQGYGTDTQYF; CDR3nt: TGTGCCTGGGACCAGGGTTACGGGACAGATACGCAGTATTTT
len: 14; v_gene: TRBV28; j_gene: TRBJ1-2; abundance: NA; d_gene: NA; CDR3aa: CASSPRTENYGYTF; CDR3nt: TGTGCCAGCAGTCCGAGGACAGAGAACTATGGCTACACCTTC
len: 11; v_gene: TRBV30; j_gene: TRBJ1-6; abundance: many; d_gene: NA; CDR3aa: CAWSRESPLHF; CDR3nt: TGTGCCTGGAGCAGGGAATCACCCCTCCACTTT
len: 17; v_gene: TRBV7-8; j_gene: TRBJ1-6; abundance: many; d_gene: NA; CDR3aa: CASSLSDRNFYNSPLHF; CDR3nt: TGTGCCAGCAGCTTATCCGACAGAAATTTCTATAATTCACCCCTCCACTTT
len: 16; v_gene: TRBV6-1; j_gene: TRBJ1-6; abundance: many; d_gene: NA; CDR3aa: CASSEGFGRGGSPLHF; CDR3nt: TGTGCCAGCAGTGAGGGGTTCGGGAGGGGTGGGTCACCCCTCCACTTT
len: 16; v_gene: TRBV3-1; j_gene: TRBJ1-1; abundance: NA; d_gene: TRBD1; CDR3aa: CASSPRPQGVDTEAFF; CDR3nt: TGTGCCAGCAGCCCGCGCCCGCAGGGGGTAGACACTGAAGCTTTCTTT
len: 15; v_gene: TRBV19; j_gene: TRBJ2-4; abundance: NA; d_gene: NA; CDR3aa: CASSISLLAKNIQYF; CDR3nt: TGTGCCAGTAGTATTTCCCTCCTAGCCAAAAACATTCAGTACTTC
len: 14; v_gene: TRBV5-1; j_gene: TRBJ1-3; abundance: many; d_gene: NA; CDR3aa: CASSSDRAGSTIYF; CDR3nt: TGCGCCAGCAGCTCCGACCGAGCCGGATCCACCATATATTTT
len: 21; v_gene: TRBV5-1; j_gene: TRBJ1-4; abundance: NA; d_gene: TRBD1; CDR3aa: CASVGWQGGGGLGEEDEKLFF; CDR3nt: TGCGCCAGCGTCGGGTGGCAGGGAGGGGGCGGTTTAGGGGAGGAGGATGAAAAACTGTTTTTT